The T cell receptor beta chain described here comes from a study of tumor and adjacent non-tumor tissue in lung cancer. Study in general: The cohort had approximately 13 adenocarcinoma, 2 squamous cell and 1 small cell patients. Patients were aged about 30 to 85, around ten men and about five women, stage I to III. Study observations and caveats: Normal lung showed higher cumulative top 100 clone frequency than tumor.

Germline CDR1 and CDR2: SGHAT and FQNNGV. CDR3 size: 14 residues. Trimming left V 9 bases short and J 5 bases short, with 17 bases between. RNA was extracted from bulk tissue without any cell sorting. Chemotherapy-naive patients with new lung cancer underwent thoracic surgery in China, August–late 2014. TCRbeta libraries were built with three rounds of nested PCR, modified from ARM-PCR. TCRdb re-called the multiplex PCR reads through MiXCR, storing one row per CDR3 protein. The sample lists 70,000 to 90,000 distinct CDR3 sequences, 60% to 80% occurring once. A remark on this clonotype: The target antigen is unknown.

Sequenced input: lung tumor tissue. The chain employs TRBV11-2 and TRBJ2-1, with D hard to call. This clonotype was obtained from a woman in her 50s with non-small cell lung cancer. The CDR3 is CASGFGSVDNEQFF. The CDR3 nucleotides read TGTGCCAGTGGCTTTGGCAGTGTCGACAATGAGCAGTTCTTC.